One and the same sample provided the 21 T cell receptor beta chains below, sequenced in a study of immune heterogeneity within non-small cell lung tumors. Template input was genomic DNA from bulk tumor (600 ng per sample). Each primary tumor yielded several biopsies, collected far apart from one another at surgery. Enrolled individuals presented with untreated, newly diagnosed non-small cell lung cancer and received curative surgery. For the TCR beta CDR3, multiplex PCR with 32 V and 13 J primers performed the amplification. In TCRdb, the multiplex PCR reads were re-called with MiXCR into one record per CDR3 protein. The data contain roughly 14,000 distinct CDR3 sequences, less than 35% of them singletons. Sequenced sample: lung tumor tissue. These receptors were collected from a man between 40 and 49 years old with non-small cell lung cancer.

This chain uses TRBV12-3 or TRBV12-4 with TRBJ1-5; TRBD1 is a possible D gene (6 bases). The CDR3 runs to 18 residues. The germline V and J ends were trimmed by 6 bases and 2 bases, with 23 bases remaining between them. DNA for the CDR3: TGTGCCAGCAGCCGTCAATTACAGACAGGCGGAGGCAATCAGCCCCAGCATTTT. Protein product: CASSRQLQTGGGNQPQHF.

The rearrangement uses TRBV7-9 and TRBJ1-6, with 7 bases identical to TRBD1. There are 15 residues in the CDR3. Losses at the gene ends were 5 bases for V and 7 bases for J; bases not matched to a gene: 8. CDR1 is SEHNR and CDR2 is FQNEAQ in the germline V gene (reference sequence). Written as DNA, the CDR3 is TGTGCCAGCAGCGACAAGGGGGCTGGCAATTCACCCCTCCACTTT. Protein sequence: CASSDKGAGNSPLHF.

This clonotype was seen a few times. This rearrangement joins TRBV6-2 or TRBV6-3 to TRBJ2-3, with unresolved D. V dropped 6 bases and J dropped 5 bases, with 12 bases sitting between them. The length of the CDR3 is 13 residues. Per germline, CDR1 MNHEY and CDR2 SVGEGT. CDR3 region: CASSNRPGDTQYF. In DNA form, the CDR3 reads TGTGCCAGCAGCAACCGACCCGGAGATACGCAGTATTTT.

The V and J genes are TRBV5-6 and TRBJ2-1, with D uncertain. This CDR3 region has 13 residues. CDR1 is SGHDT, CDR2 YYEEEE, per germline. V lost 4 bases and J lost 4, with 9 bases in between. The CDR3 DNA sequence: TGTGCCAGCAGCCCCGCCCAGTACAATGAGCAGTTCTTC. Amino acids: CASSPAQYNEQFF. Full variable domain (missing parts from reference TRBV5-6 and TRBJ2-1): DAGVTQSPTHLIKTRGQQVTLRCSPKSGHDTVSWYQQALGQGPQFIFQYYEEEERQRGNFPDRFSGHQFPNYSSELNVNALLLGDSALYLCASSPAQYNEQFFGPGTRLTVL.

This clonotype showed up just a few times. The chain links TRBV7-2 to TRBJ2-5; D gene ambiguous. CDR1 SGHTA and CDR2 FQGNSA come from the germline V gene. Deletions cut 2 bases from V and 9 bases from J, with 16 bases between. This CDR3 spans 14 amino acids. CDR3: CASSLSRPQGAQYF. The CDR3 DNA reads as TGTGCCAGCAGCTTATCCCGCCCTCAAGGTGCCCAGTACTTC.

The sample holds many counts of this clonotype. The CDR3 DNA reads as TGCAGTGCTCGGACTAGCGGGAGGACAGATACGCAGTATTTT. Amino acid sequence: CSARTSGRTDTQYF. The V call is TRBV20-1, the J call TRBJ2-3, with 14 positions matching TRBD2. CDR3 length: 14 residues. V was pared by 5 bases and J by 3 bases, with 1 base of the junction left unmatched. Germline V gene lookup returns CDR1 DFQATT and CDR2 SNEGSKA (reference sequence).

A word on this clonotype: A much larger clonotype is one base distant, so this may be a read error. The rearrangement links TRBV12-5 to TRBJ2-1, with D possibly TRBD1 on 5 matching bases. The CDR3 covers 14 residues. V shed 5 bases and J shed 6 bases, with 14 bases lying between them. Germline CDR1 and CDR2: LGHNT and FRNRAP. The DNA for the CDR3 is TGTGCTAGTGGTGAACAGGTATCGATCAATGAGCAGTTCTTC. It codes for CASGEQVSINEQFF. The whole variable domain, filled in from reference TRBV12-5 and TRBJ2-1, reads DARVTQTPRHKVTEMGQEVTMRCQPILGHNTVFWYRQTMMQGLELLAYFRNRAPLDDSGMPKDRFSAEMPDATLATLKIQPSEPRDSAVYFCASGEQVSINEQFFGPGTRLTVL.

The chain uses TRBV9 and TRBJ2-1; 14 bases line up with TRBD2. CDR1 and CDR2 (germline): SGDLS, YYNGEE. This CDR3 has 17 residues. The V gene end was trimmed by 0 bases and the J gene end by 5 bases; junction bases not matched to a gene: 4. The CDR3 spells CASSVGLAGGVHNEQFF. CDR3 sequence (DNA): TGTGCCAGCAGCGTAGGACTAGCGGGGGGGGTGCACAATGAGCAGTTCTTC.

To note about this clonotype: A much larger clone sits a single nucleotide away, making a read error possible. The chain couples TRBV5-1 to TRBJ2-1, with 16 bases that match TRBD2. The CDR3 sequence is 20 residues long. Germline values: CDR1 SGHRS, CDR2 YFSETQ. CDR3: CTSSTGQGTSGRVSYNEQFF. CDR3 DNA sequence: TGCACCAGCAGCACTGGACAGGGGACTAGCGGGAGGGTCTCCTACAATGAGCAGTTCTTC.

For this clonotype: A much larger clone differs by one base, so this may be a read error. The rearrangement links TRBV24-1 to TRBJ2-7, with TRBD2 matching over 10 bases. J lost 4 bases, V lost 5 bases, and 13 bases had no gene match. This CDR3 contains 17 residues. CDR1 KGHDR and CDR2 SFDVKD come from the germline V gene. CDR3 in amino acids: CATSAPLAGMGYYEQYF. CDR3 sequence (DNA): TGTGCCACCAGTGCCCCACTAGCGGGGATGGGGTATTACGAGCAGTACTTC.

This clonotype was seen many times. The chain joins TRBV20-1 to TRBJ2-7, with a weak D call TRBD2 (5 bases). The ends were cut back, 2 bases at V and 1 base at J, with 9 bases in the middle. The CDR3 has 13 amino acids. Per germline, CDR1 DFQATT and CDR2 SNEGSKA (reference sequence). CDR3 protein: CSARRTGSYEQYF. CDR3 bases: TGCAGTGCTAGAAGGACTGGATCCTACGAGCAGTACTTC.

This clonotype was detected a few times. The CDR3 here is CASSERGGEGGNYGYTF. As DNA, the CDR3 is TGCGCCAGCAGTGAAAGAGGGGGCGAGGGCGGTAACTATGGCTACACCTTC. The chain carries TRBV10-2 and TRBJ1-2, with 7 bases aligning to TRBD1. Germline V gene lookup returns CDR1 WSHSY and CDR2 SAAADI. This CDR3 spans 17 amino acids. After removal of 3 bases from V and 1 base from J, the junction contained 11 bases not matched to a gene.

This clonotype was detected once. One base away lies a much larger clone, so this may be a sequencing read error. The chain recombines TRBV6-5 with TRBJ2-7; 11 nucleotides match TRBD2. The CDR3 spans 16 residues. Germline CDR1 is MNHEY and CDR2 is SVGAGI. CDR3 loop: CDSSYSLAGGSYEQYF. The CDR3 region has the DNA TGTGACAGCAGTTACTCGCTAGCGGGAGGTTCCTACGAGCAGTACTTC.

V gene TRBV5-5 combines with J gene TRBJ2-7; TRBD2 is a possible D gene (5 bases). Trimming removed 0 bases at V and 2 bases at J, with 12 bases between. The CDR3 consists of 15 residues. Germline V gene sequence: CDR1 SGHKS, CDR2 YYEKEE (reference sequence). The CDR3 reads CASSLGLVGAYEQYF. The CDR3 DNA sequence: TGTGCCAGCAGCTTGGGACTGGTGGGAGCCTACGAGCAGTACTTC.

There are many counts of this clonotype. The genes are TRBV20-1 and TRBJ1-2; maybe TRBD1 (6 bases). Deletions cut 3 bases from V and 4 bases from J, with 12 bases between. The germline CDR1 and CDR2 sequences are DFQATT and SNEGSKA (reference sequence). This CDR3 is built from 13 residues. DNA of the CDR3: TGCAGTGCTAGGTCAGGGGTTGGCTATGGCTACACCTTC. It is translated as CSARSGVGYGYTF.

Concerning this clonotype itself: Germline and junction disagree at one end, which may indicate a read error. The chain recombines TRBV28 with TRBJ2-2, with D possibly matching TRBD2 (5 bases). Germline V CDR1 and CDR2: MDHEN, SYDVKM. The CDR3 covers 13 residues. CDR3 bases: TGTGCCAGCAGTGGTAGGAACACCGGGGAGCCGTTTTTT. Its protein product is CASSGRNTGEPFF.

In its sample, this clonotype is medium-sized. The chain uses TRBV7-8 and TRBJ2-7, with D possibly matching TRBD1 (5 bases). Germline assignment: CDR1 SGHVS and CDR2 FQNEAQ. V was cut by 5 bases and J by 0 bases, with 14 bases left in between. CDR3 length equals 15 residues. The CDR3: CASSLRQTPSYEQYF. In DNA, the CDR3 is TGTGCCAGCAGCCTGAGACAGACCCCCTCCTACGAGCAGTACTTC.

This clonotype is medium-sized by share. The chain has TRBV6-2 or TRBV6-3 and TRBJ1-5; D is ambiguous. The V end lost 7 bases, the J end lost 0 bases, and 13 bases lay between the germline ends. The CDR3 consists of 15 residues. Germline loops: CDR1 MNHEY, CDR2 SVGEGT. CDR3 residues: CASNNGQLSNQPQHF. CDR3 sequence (DNA): TGTGCCAGCAATAACGGGCAGCTTAGCAATCAGCCCCAGCATTTT.

This clonotype has at least ten counts. J is TRBJ2-2 and V is TRBV27, with TRBD2 matching 7 bases. Germline CDR1 reads MNHEY; CDR2 reads SMNVEV (reference sequence). CDR3 length: 16 residues. Trimming cost V 4 bases and J 4 bases; bases outside gene matches: 9. CDR3 protein: CASSSRTGEGTGELFF. In DNA, the CDR3 is TGTGCCAGCAGTTCCCGGACGGGGGAGGGCACCGGGGAGCTGTTTTTT.

This clonotype was seen at least ten times. In DNA form, the CDR3 reads TGTGCCAGCAGCACGACTAGCGAAAGCTCCTACGAGCAGTACTTC. Residues: CASSTTSESSYEQYF. This chain links TRBV3-1 with TRBJ2-7, with 8 positions matching TRBD2. V was clipped by 5 bases and J by 0 bases; unmatched bases: 6. CDR3 size: 15 residues. CDR1 and CDR2 (germline): LGHDT, YNNKEL (reference sequence).

About this clonotype: A much larger clone differs from this one at a single base, so this may be a read error. The chain joins TRBV11-3 to TRBJ2-7; D is ambiguous. The V end lost 7 bases, the J end lost 7 bases, and 11 bases lay between the germline ends. This CDR3 region has 11 residues. The germline CDR1 and CDR2 sequences are SGHNT and YENEEA. The DNA for the CDR3 is TGTGCCAGCACCTCGGACCAAGAGCAGTACTTC. Protein product: CASTSDQEQYF.